This T cell receptor (beta chain) was identified in a study of tumour-infiltrating T cells in Burkitt lymphoma. Study background: Productive clonality predicted overall and progression-free survival.

V was cut by 4 bases and J by 4 bases, with 8 bases left in between. The CDR3 extends over 12 amino acids. The germline V gene has CDR1 SGHRS and CDR2 YFSETQ. Repertoires were generated with immunoSEQ multiplex PCR, while TCRdb's copy carries only in-frame clones and drops some. The sample shows 1,500 to 2,000 clones, under 20% of them seen only once. The sample comprised tumor tissue. This TCR was recovered from a human donor with diffuse large B-cell lymphoma. V and J are TRBV5-1 and TRBJ1-2; the D gene is possibly TRBD1 (5 bases). CDR3 amino acids: CASSRGLYGYTF. The CDR3 nucleotides read TGCGCCAGCAGCAGGGGACTCTATGGCTACACCTTC.